The 32 T cell receptor beta chains in this list originate from one sample, sequenced in a study of CXCR3-negative and CXCR3-positive naive CD8 T cells. With UMI labels, 5' RACE was used to prepare the TRB cDNA libraries. Reprocessing the 5' RACE reads, TCRdb reports a single entry for every CDR3 protein and omits DNA. The table gives some 56,000 distinct CDR3 sequences; the top ten clones make up under 25% of it. The specimen was memory CD8+ T cells from blood. These receptors came from a human donor in good health. Some clones in this sample may be carry-over from other donors' samples.

The chain combines TRBV28 with TRBJ2-7; TCRdb's D call of TRBD2 is untestable without DNA. Per germline, CDR1 MDHEN and CDR2 SYDVKM. The CDR3 consists of 13 residues. CDR3 loop: CASSLLAREEQYF. The full variable domain, in which reference TRBV28 and TRBJ2-7 provide the parts outside the CDR3, is DVKVTQSSRYLVKRTGEKVFLECVQDMDHENMFWYRQDPGLGLRLIYFSYDVKMKEKGDIPEGYSVSREKKERFSLILESASTNQTSMYLCASSLLAREEQYFGPGTRLTVT.

The rearrangement links TRBV7-3 to TRBJ1-1. The germline V gene has CDR1 SGHTA and CDR2 FQGTGA. The CDR3 extends over 13 amino acids. CDR3 sequence: CASSLLADAEAFF.

V gene TRBV29-1 combines with J gene TRBJ2-1. Germline V gene sequence: CDR1 SQVTM, CDR2 ANQGSEA. This CDR3 has 11 residues. The CDR3 sequence: CSVVKLYEQFF.

The chain uses TRBV28 and TRBJ2-7; the D call from TCRdb, TRBD1, cannot be confirmed without DNA. Germline lookup yields CDR1 MDHEN and CDR2 SYDVKM. The CDR3 sequence is 14 residues long. The CDR3 loop reads CASSPNYRGYEQYF.

This chain uses TRBV21-1 with TRBJ2-7. TRBV21-1 is a known pseudogene. There are 13 residues in the CDR3. CDR3 protein: CASSRILQYEQYF.

CDR3 sequence reads: CASSDEDAGELFF. This rearrangement joins TRBV6-4 to TRBJ2-2. Germline CDR1 MRHNA, CDR2 SNTAGT. The length of the CDR3 is 13 residues.

The rearrangement uses TRBV20-1 and TRBJ1-2. CDR3 size: 13 residues. In germline, CDR1 is DFQATT, CDR2 SNEGSKA (reference sequence). This CDR3 reads CSARPTGNYGYTF.

The V gene is TRBV29-1, the J gene TRBJ1-1. The CDR3 extends over 12 amino acids. Germline V gene lookup returns CDR1 SQVTM and CDR2 ANQGSEA. The CDR3 reads CSVDRMNTEAFF.

The chain is built from TRBV10-2 and TRBJ2-1; lacking DNA, the TRBD1 call made by TCRdb goes unchecked. Germline values: CDR1 WSHSY, CDR2 SAAADI. The CDR3 runs 15 residues. CDR3 region: CASSSGTAKYNEQFF.

The chain employs TRBV6-5 and TRBJ2-5; TCRdb calls TRBD1, which cannot be checked without DNA. This CDR3 is built from 16 residues. Germline CDR1 reads MNHEY; CDR2 reads SVGAGI. The CDR3 sequence is CASGEGPGGGQETQYF.

This chain joins TRBV20-1 and TRBJ2-7; TCRdb proposes TRBD1, but this gene call is untestable without DNA. The V gene's germline CDR1 is DFQATT and CDR2 SNEGSKA (reference sequence). The CDR3 contains 14 residues. CDR3 residues: CSARGWDREYEQYF.

The chain joins TRBV7-6 to TRBJ1-1; TCRdb indicates TRBD1, and absent DNA this call remains unverified. The CDR3 totals 15 residues. The V gene's germline CDR1 is SGHVS and CDR2 FNYEAQ. CDR3 in amino acids: CASSSSVGGYTEAFF.

V usage is TRBV20-1 and J usage is TRBJ1-6. The CDR3 covers 11 residues. Per germline, CDR1 DFQATT and CDR2 SNEGSKA (reference sequence). CDR3 loop: CSARSSPLLHF.

V gene TRBV7-9 combines with J gene TRBJ2-5; the TCRdb D gene call, TRBD1, has no DNA to confirm it. Germline V CDR1 and CDR2: SEHNR, FQNEAQ (reference sequence). CDR3 length: 16 amino acids. This CDR3 reads CASSPTTGDHQETQYF.

The chain employs TRBV20-1 and TRBJ2-1; TCRdb designates TRBD2, a call that cannot be tested without DNA. Germline assignment: CDR1 DFQATT and CDR2 SNEGSKA (reference sequence). There are 14 residues in the CDR3. CDR3: CSANSGGDYNEQFF.

The CDR3 spells CSARSQGYEQYF. The chain couples TRBV20-1 to TRBJ2-7; the TCRdb call, TRBD1, lacks DNA for checking. The germline V gene encodes CDR1 DFQATT and CDR2 SNEGSKA (reference sequence). This CDR3 region has 12 residues.

The genes are TRBV20-1 and TRBJ1-1; the TRBD1 assignment by TCRdb is unverifiable without DNA. The germline V gene encodes CDR1 DFQATT and CDR2 SNEGSKA (reference sequence). This CDR3 is built from 14 residues. CDR3 loop: CSARDWTGNTEAFF.

The chain employs TRBV20-1 and TRBJ2-7; TCRdb names TRBD2, which stays unverified in the absence of DNA. The V gene's germline CDR1 is DFQATT and CDR2 SNEGSKA (reference sequence). The CDR3 loop spans 18 amino acids. CDR3 protein: CSANVPGLAGGISYEQYF.

The chain employs TRBV7-9 and TRBJ2-1; TCRdb's D gene call, TRBD1, goes unchecked for lack of DNA. The germline V gene encodes CDR1 SEHNR and CDR2 FQNEAQ (reference sequence). There are 16 residues in the CDR3. CDR3 residues: CASSLGAGSSYNEQFF.

The genes are TRBV7-6 and TRBJ1-3. CDR1 is SGHVS and CDR2 is FNYEAQ in the germline V gene. The CDR3 is 17 residues long. The CDR3 spells CASSRNSKQGSGNTIYF.

The chain has TRBV29-1 and TRBJ2-2. The CDR3 has 13 residues. CDR1 is SQVTM and CDR2 is ANQGSEA in the germline V gene. CDR3: CSVPSHNGGELFF.

J is TRBJ2-7 and V is TRBV7-8; TCRdb's assignment of TRBD1 cannot be checked, as there is no DNA. The CDR3 extends over 16 amino acids. The V gene's germline CDR1 is SGHVS and CDR2 FQNEAQ. The CDR3 is CASSDMRDTSSYEQYF.

The chain employs TRBV2 and TRBJ2-2; TCRdb selects TRBD1, and the lack of DNA leaves this call unchecked. The CDR3 runs 13 residues. Germline CDR1 is SNHLY and CDR2 is FYNNEI. CDR3 region: CASLGQATGELFF.

The rearrangement joins TRBV7-3 to TRBJ2-1. Germline lookup yields CDR1 SGHTA and CDR2 FQGTGA. This CDR3 comprises 15 residues. This chain's CDR3 is CASSPSQDSLNEQFF.

The rearrangement joins TRBV29-1 to TRBJ1-2. The germline V gene encodes CDR1 SQVTM and CDR2 ANQGSEA. The CDR3 runs to 13 residues. The CDR3 loop is CSAEDGSGYGYTF.

This chain joins TRBV5-4 and TRBJ2-7; TCRdb indicates TRBD1, and absent DNA this call remains unverified. CDR1 is SGHNT, CDR2 YYREEE, per germline (reference sequence). CDR3 length: 15 residues. CDR3 amino acids: CASSLAPGVSYEQYF.

The rearrangement uses TRBV6-2 or TRBV6-3 and TRBJ2-7; absent DNA, TCRdb's TRBD2 call cannot be checked. The V gene's germline CDR1 is MNHEY and CDR2 SVGEGT. This CDR3 has 14 residues. CDR3 loop: CASAVALSSYEQYF.

The chain couples TRBV28 to TRBJ2-7; the TRBD1 assignment by TCRdb is unverifiable without DNA. The CDR3 has 15 amino acids. Germline V lookup: CDR1 MDHEN, CDR2 SYDVKM. The CDR3 region is CASSLWGPTQYEQYF. The full variable domain, with the rest looked up from reference TRBV28 and TRBJ2-7, is DVKVTQSSRYLVKRTGEKVFLECVQDMDHENMFWYRQDPGLGLRLIYFSYDVKMKEKGDIPEGYSVSREKKERFSLILESASTNQTSMYLCASSLWGPTQYEQYFGPGTRLTVT.

The chain recombines TRBV6-2 or TRBV6-3 with TRBJ2-7; TCRdb's assignment of TRBD1 cannot be checked, as there is no DNA. CDR1 MNHEY and CDR2 SVGEGT come from the germline V gene. There are 14 residues in the CDR3. CDR3 in amino acids: CASSSPDRGYEQYF.

V is TRBV4-3 and J is TRBJ2-2; TCRdb's D call of TRBD1 is untestable without DNA. The CDR3 totals 18 residues. Per germline, CDR1 LGHNA and CDR2 YSLEER. CDR3 in amino acids: CASSQETGTALNTGELFF.

The chain links TRBV19 to TRBJ2-1; TCRdb's assignment of TRBD1 cannot be checked, as there is no DNA. CDR3 length: 16 residues. Germline V gene sequence: CDR1 LNHDA, CDR2 SQIVND (reference sequence). CDR3: CASSIEAGTGKNEQFF.

The J gene is TRBJ1-1, the V gene TRBV20-1; there is no DNA to check the TCRdb D call of TRBD1. Germline CDR1 DFQATT, CDR2 SNEGSKA (reference sequence). The CDR3 extends over 16 amino acids. The CDR3 spells CSARVPDRGRDTEAFF.